This section outlines one T cell receptor (beta chain) sequence together with its context. TCRdb called the RACE reads again in MiXCR, with one record for every CDR3 protein. The sample contains tens of thousands of distinct CDR3 sequences, 9% to 10% of which appear only once. V was cut by 6 bases and J by 3 bases, with 11 bases left in between. The germline CDR1 and CDR2 sequences are LNHDA and SQIVND (reference sequence). The CDR3 runs 14 residues. Indicated time point: patch test 3, about 24 weeks after DPC sensitization. Treatment given: therapeutic diphenylcyclopropenone sensitization with weekly scalp DPC. Non-pregnant alopecia patients aged 18 to 70, suitable for DPC therapy. This sample was included in a study of human T cells and chemical hapten exposure.

The chain links TRBV19 to TRBJ1-4; perhaps TRBD1 as D (5 bases). The sequence was obtained from a woman between 35 and 50 years old with alopecia areata. Some clones in this sample may be carry-over from other donors' samples. Sequencing used whole blood, obtained in connection with sensitization to the hapten diphenylcyclopropenone (DPC). The DNA of the CDR3 is TGTGCCAGTAGCGGGGGGTCGGCTAATGAAAAACTGTTTTTT. It encodes CASSGGSANEKLFF.